These T cell receptor beta chains were read from a single sample in a study of monozygotic twins with inflammatory bowel disease. For each CDR3 protein, TCRdb gives one entry from its re-call of the 5' RACE reads, without DNA. This sample's clone table lists some 400,000 distinct CDR3 sequences. The sequenced material came from blood. These receptor sequences come from a human donor with ulcerative colitis or Crohn's disease, or a healthy co-twin of an affected twin (not recorded which). The CDR3 runs from the conserved cysteine through the conserved F or W. The order of the fields is J gene, V gene, CDR3 protein.

TRBJ1-2	TRBV12-3/TRBV12-4	CASRGGDRGYTF
TRBJ2-3	TRBV7-2	CASSRERADTQYF
TRBJ2-1	TRBV9	CASTPHVLGLGQFF
TRBJ2-3	TRBV3-1	CASSRAGSTDTQYF
TRBJ2-3	TRBV9	CASSTELRTDTQYF
TRBJ2-1	TRBV7-8	CASFPLSGSSYNEQFF
TRBJ1-2	TRBV19	CATRQGDYGYTF
TRBJ2-1	TRBV19	CASSIAGEGLNEQFF
TRBJ2-3	TRBV5-1	CASSLSGGYTDTQYF
TRBJ1-1	TRBV4-1	CASSGTGWTEAFF
TRBJ1-3	TRBV29-1	CSVEKQASGNTIYF